The 26 T cell receptor beta chains in this list originate from one sample, sequenced in a study of T cell changes during pregnancy in multiple sclerosis. TCRdb's copy holds only in-frame clones and misses some; the assay was immunoSEQ multiplex PCR. Seen here are 100,000 or so clones, about 91% observed once, and the top ten hold around 3.2%. This material consisted of peripheral blood, taken in the second trimester of pregnancy. These receptors were collected from a female donor with multiple sclerosis, enrolled in a pregnancy study.

V usage is TRBV25-1 and J usage is TRBJ2-5, with D perhaps matching TRBD2 (6 bases). Per the germline V gene, CDR1 is MGHDK and CDR2 is SYGVNS. The CDR3 is 16 residues long. V gave up 2 bases and J gave up 2 bases, with 15 bases separating them. CDR3 sequence: CASSEIGGRQQETQYF. CDR3 nucleotide sequence: TGTGCCAGCAGTGAAATTGGAGGGAGACAACAAGAGACCCAGTACTTC.

V is TRBV2 and J is TRBJ1-4; D not certain. The CDR3 loop spans 14 amino acids. The V end was cut by 0 bases, the J end by 5 bases, with 7 bases between. Germline CDR1 reads SNHLY; CDR2 reads FYNNEI. The CDR3 DNA reads TGTGCCAGCAGTGAAGCGTTCGGGAATGAAAAACTGTTTTTT. It yields the protein CASSEAFGNEKLFF.

The chain links TRBV9 to TRBJ2-3; D unclear. Per the germline V gene, CDR1 is SGDLS and CDR2 is YYNGEE. V lost 0 bases and J lost 0, with 5 bases in between. The CDR3 loop spans 14 amino acids. The CDR3: CASSVDGSTDTQYF. CDR3 DNA sequence: TGTGCCAGCAGCGTAGACGGGAGCACAGATACGCAGTATTTT.

J is TRBJ1-2 and V is TRBV11-2; TRBD1 matches at 10 bases. CDR3 length: 17 amino acids. J lost 2 bases, V lost 4 bases, and 10 bases had no gene match. The V gene's germline CDR1 is SGHAT and CDR2 FQNNGV. CDR3 bases: TGTGCCAGCAGCTCCCGACCCCGGGACAGGGGCAACTATGGCTACACCTTC. This codes for CASSSRPRDRGNYGYTF. Complete variable domain (other parts from reference TRBV11-2 and TRBJ1-2): EAGVAQSPRYKIIEKRQSVAFWCNPISGHATLYWYQQILGQGPKLLIQFQNNGVVDDSQLPKDRFSAERLKGVDSTLKIQPAKLEDSAVYLCASSSRPRDRGNYGYTFGSGTRLTVV.

The rearrangement uses TRBV28 and TRBJ2-7, with TRBD2 matching 9 bases. Looked up from germline, CDR1 is MDHEN and CDR2 is SYDVKM. This CDR3 is built from 17 residues. V dropped 7 bases and J dropped 4; count of bases not matched to a gene: 17. The CDR3 sequence is CASTGGTSLFRRYEQYF. CDR3 DNA sequence: TGTGCCAGCACTGGGGGGACTAGCCTCTTTAGGCGTTACGAGCAGTACTTC.

The rearrangement joins TRBV7-9 to TRBJ2-7; TRBD2 matches 7 bases. CDR3 length: 14 residues. Looked up from germline, CDR1 is SEHNR and CDR2 is FQNEAQ (reference sequence). J lost 5 bases, V lost 3 bases, and 7 bases had no gene match. The CDR3 protein is CASSLGLISHEQYF. CDR3 bases: TGTGCCAGCAGCTTGGGACTAATTTCCCACGAGCAGTACTTC.

The rearrangement joins TRBV11-3 to TRBJ2-7; a weak D match, TRBD1 (6 bases). The CDR3 is 13 residues long. CDR1 SGHNT and CDR2 YENEEA come from the germline V gene. Trimming shortened V by 5 bases and J by 2 bases, and 10 bases separated the two germline ends. The CDR3 DNA is TGTGCCAGCAGCGGCCGGGACACCTACGAGCAGTACTTC. Translating gives CASSGRDTYEQYF.

The chain employs TRBV27 and TRBJ2-6; D gene ambiguous. Trimming took 3 bases from V and 0 from J, leaving 3 bases between them. Germline V CDR1 and CDR2: MNHEY, SMNVEV (reference sequence). The CDR3 spans 14 residues. CDR3 in amino acids: CASSFLSGANVLTF. The CDR3 DNA sequence: TGTGCCAGCAGTTTCCTCTCTGGGGCCAACGTCCTGACTTTC.

This clone appeared once. The CDR3 sequence is CAISEQPNEKLFF. Written as DNA, the CDR3 is TGTGCCATCAGTGAACAGCCTAATGAAAAACTGTTTTTT. The rearrangement uses TRBV10-3 and TRBJ1-4; D ambiguous. The V end lost 3 bases, the J end lost 3 bases, and 5 bases lay between the germline ends. The germline V gene has CDR1 ENHRY and CDR2 SYGVKD. CDR3 length: 13 amino acids.

As to this clone: The junction shows a germline mismatch at one end, possibly a read error. The rearrangement links TRBV6-5 to TRBJ2-5; weak D call: TRBD1 (8 bases). Germline CDR1 MNHEY, CDR2 SVGAGI. The CDR3 totals 16 residues. CDR3 bases: TGTGCCAGCAGCTACTATACAGGGGGAGGGGAAGAGACCCAGTACTTC. It yields the protein CASSYYTGGGEETQYF.

This clone was observed at least ten times. This chain links TRBV4-1 with TRBJ2-7, with 10 nucleotides matching TRBD2. Germline loops: CDR1 MGHRA, CDR2 YSYEKL. This CDR3 has 15 residues. The V gene end was trimmed by 5 bases and the J gene end by 1 base; junction bases not matched to a gene: 5. The CDR3 region is CASSLKTSGSYEQYF. CDR3 bases: TGCGCCAGCAGCTTGAAGACTAGCGGGTCCTACGAGCAGTACTTC.

Only one count was recorded for this clone. The chain carries TRBV28 and TRBJ2-4; D possibly corresponds to TRBD2 (5 bases). V shed 4 bases and J shed 10 bases, with 8 bases lying between them. Germline V CDR1 and CDR2: MDHEN, SYDVKM. CDR3 length: 11 residues. This CDR3 is CASSSGVIQYF. In nucleotides, the CDR3 is TGTGCCAGCAGTTCCGGGGTAATTCAGTACTTC.

The chain is built from TRBV15 and TRBJ2-1; 12 bases are shared with TRBD2. CDR3 length: 17 amino acids. V lost 6 bases to trimming and J lost 8 bases; unmatched junction nucleotides: 14. Germline CDR1 is LNHNV and CDR2 is YYDKDF (reference sequence). The CDR3 reads CATRRTSGTGSPDEQFF. DNA for the CDR3: TGTGCCACCAGACGGACTAGCGGGACGGGGTCCCCGGATGAGCAGTTCTTC.

The V gene is TRBV7-6, the J gene TRBJ2-5; 10 bases are shared with TRBD2. CDR1 is SGHVS and CDR2 is FNYEAQ in the germline V gene. Losses at the gene ends were 4 bases for V and 5 bases for J; bases not matched to a gene: 4. This CDR3 has 14 amino acids. CDR3 region: CASSSSGRTETQYF. The DNA of the CDR3 is TGTGCCAGCAGCTCTAGCGGGAGAACGGAGACCCAGTACTTC.

V usage is TRBV28 and J usage is TRBJ2-4, with 9 nucleotides matching TRBD2. J gave up 16 bases and V 5 bases, and 15 bases lay outside the gene matches. CDR1 is MDHEN, CDR2 SYDVKM, per germline. This CDR3 has 14 amino acids. The CDR3 DNA follows: TGTGCCAGCAGTCCCCTCGGTGAGCGGGAGGCACTCTACTTC. The encoded protein is CASSPLGEREALYF.

This chain links TRBV7-2 with TRBJ2-3; D might be TRBD1 (6 bases). This CDR3 region has 16 residues. The germline V gene has CDR1 SGHTA and CDR2 FQGNSA. V dropped 5 bases and J dropped 0 bases, with 15 bases sitting between them. The DNA for the CDR3 is TGTGCCAGCAGCCCCTATACAGGGATTAGCACAGATACGCAGTATTTT. Protein product: CASSPYTGISTDTQYF.

This chain uses TRBV5-4 with TRBJ2-5, with TRBD1 matching over 7 bases. This CDR3 contains 15 residues. Per the germline V gene, CDR1 is SGHNT and CDR2 is YYREEE (reference sequence). J gave up 1 base and V 0 bases, and 3 bases lay outside the gene matches. The CDR3 reads CASSLERQGQETQYF. The CDR3 DNA follows: TGTGCCAGCAGCTTGGAGAGACAGGGCCAAGAGACCCAGTACTTC.

V gene TRBV25-1 combines with J gene TRBJ2-7; 7 bases are a match to TRBD2. Germline V gene data show CDR1 as MGHDK and CDR2 as SYGVNS. The CDR3 has 15 amino acids. The ends lost 8 bases at V and 2 bases at J; junction bases unmatched: 12. CDR3 amino acids: CASGSSGGITYEQYF. CDR3 sequence (DNA): TGTGCCAGCGGGTCGTCGGGAGGAATCACCTACGAGCAGTACTTC.

A note on this clone: One end of the junction does not line up with germline, which may come from a read error. This chain connects TRBV6-5 to TRBJ2-5, with D possibly being TRBD2 (5 bases). CDR1 and CDR2 from the germline V gene are MNHEY and SVGAGI. The CDR3 runs to 15 residues. The CDR3: CASSYSTGNQEPQYF. In nucleotides, the CDR3 is TGTGCCAGCAGTTACTCGACGGGGAACCAAGAGCCCCAGTACTTC.

The gene calls are TRBV6-1 and TRBJ2-7; D gene uncertain. CDR1 is MNHNS and CDR2 is SASEGT in the germline V gene. V lost 5 bases to trimming and J lost 4 bases, with 9 bases between them. The CDR3 has 12 amino acids. The CDR3 region is CASSPQNYEQYF. For the CDR3, the DNA is TGTGCCAGCAGTCCACAGAATTACGAGCAGTACTTC.

This clone was detected once. V usage is TRBV28 and J usage is TRBJ1-2; D remains unclear. Germline CDR1 is MDHEN and CDR2 is SYDVKM. This CDR3 spans 16 amino acids. Trimming shortened V by 6 bases and J by 2 bases, and 19 bases separated the two germline ends. The DNA of the CDR3 is TGTGCCAGCAGCCCACTCCTGGAGGTGTCGAACTATGGCTACACCTTC. Translation: CASSPLLEVSNYGYTF.

This clone is a singleton in its sample. The chain couples TRBV6-1 to TRBJ2-2; D call uncertain. The germline gives CDR1 MNHNS, CDR2 SASEGT. This CDR3 spans 12 amino acids. Trimming took off 7 bases at V and 5 bases at J, with 8 bases between the two ends. CDR3 sequence reads: CASIRRTGELFF. CDR3 DNA: TGTGCCAGCATAAGGCGGACCGGGGAGCTGTTTTTT.

The chain couples TRBV4-1 to TRBJ2-7; weak D call: TRBD1 (6 bases). Germline lookup yields CDR1 MGHRA and CDR2 YSYEKL. This CDR3 has 15 residues. The V end lost 0 bases, the J end lost 1 base, and 10 bases lay between the germline ends. CDR3 coding DNA: TGCGCCAGCAGCCAAGAACCAGGGGCTTCCTACGAGCAGTACTTC. It yields the protein CASSQEPGASYEQYF.

The gene calls are TRBV11-2 and TRBJ2-7, with D possibly matching TRBD2 (5 bases). Trimming took 8 bases from V and 4 from J, leaving 15 bases between them. The germline CDR1 and CDR2 sequences are SGHAT and FQNNGV. The CDR3 covers 13 residues. The CDR3 DNA follows: TGTGCCAGCGGTAGAAGGGAGTATTACGAGCAGTACTTC. It encodes CASGRREYYEQYF.

The chain couples TRBV20-1 to TRBJ2-7, with D possibly TRBD1 on 6 matching bases. Germline lookup yields CDR1 DFQATT and CDR2 SNEGSKA (reference sequence). The germline V and J ends were trimmed by 8 bases and 3 bases, with 11 bases remaining between them. The CDR3 is made up of 11 amino acids. This CDR3 reads CSTRGSYEQYF. The CDR3 DNA follows: TGCAGTACGAGGGGGAGCTACGAGCAGTACTTC.

J is TRBJ1-2 and V is TRBV27, with D possibly TRBD1 on 6 matching bases. Trimming took 3 bases from V and 8 from J, leaving 16 bases between them. CDR3 length: 14 residues. In germline, CDR1 is MNHEY, CDR2 SMNVEV (reference sequence). Here the CDR3 DNA reads TGTGCCAGCAGTTTCCGGATGAACAGGGCGGGCTACACCTTC. This gives the protein CASSFRMNRAGYTF.